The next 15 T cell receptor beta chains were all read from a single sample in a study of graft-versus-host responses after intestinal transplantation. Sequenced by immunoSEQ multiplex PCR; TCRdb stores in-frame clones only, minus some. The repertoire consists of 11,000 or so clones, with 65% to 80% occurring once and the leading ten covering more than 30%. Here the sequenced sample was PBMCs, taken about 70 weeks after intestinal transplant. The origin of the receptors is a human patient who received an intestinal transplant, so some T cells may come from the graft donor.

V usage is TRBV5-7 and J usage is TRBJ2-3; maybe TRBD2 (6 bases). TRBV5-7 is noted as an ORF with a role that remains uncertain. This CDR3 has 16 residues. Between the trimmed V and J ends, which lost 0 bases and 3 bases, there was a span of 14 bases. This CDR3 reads CASSLAGERETDTQYF. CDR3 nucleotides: TGTGCCAGCAGCTTGGCGGGGGAGAGGGAGACAGATACGCAGTATTTT.

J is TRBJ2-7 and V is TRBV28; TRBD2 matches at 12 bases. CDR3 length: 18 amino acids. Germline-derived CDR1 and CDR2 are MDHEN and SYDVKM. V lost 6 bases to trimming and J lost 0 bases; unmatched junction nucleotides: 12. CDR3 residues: CASSLKARTSGTSYEQYF. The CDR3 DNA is TGTGCCAGCAGCCTAAAAGCCCGGACTAGCGGGACCTCCTACGAGCAGTACTTC.

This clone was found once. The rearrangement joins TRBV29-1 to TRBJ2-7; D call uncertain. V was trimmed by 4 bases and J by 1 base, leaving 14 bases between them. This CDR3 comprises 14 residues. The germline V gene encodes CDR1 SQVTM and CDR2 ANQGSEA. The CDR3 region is CSVVSHESSYEQYF. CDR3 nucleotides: TGCAGCGTTGTGTCTCACGAGTCGTCCTACGAGCAGTACTTC.

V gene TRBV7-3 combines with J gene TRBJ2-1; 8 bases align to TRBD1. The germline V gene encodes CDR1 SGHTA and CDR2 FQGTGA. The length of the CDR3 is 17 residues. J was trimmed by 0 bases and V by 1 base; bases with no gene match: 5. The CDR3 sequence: CASSLKGGQVSYNEQFF. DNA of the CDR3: TGTGCCAGCAGCTTAAAAGGGGGACAGGTCTCCTACAATGAGCAGTTCTTC.

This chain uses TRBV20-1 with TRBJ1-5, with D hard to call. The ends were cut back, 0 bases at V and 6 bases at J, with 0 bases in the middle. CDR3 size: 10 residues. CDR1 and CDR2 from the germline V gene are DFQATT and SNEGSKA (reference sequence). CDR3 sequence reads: CSARDQPQHF. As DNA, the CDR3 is TGCAGTGCTAGAGATCAGCCCCAGCATTTT.

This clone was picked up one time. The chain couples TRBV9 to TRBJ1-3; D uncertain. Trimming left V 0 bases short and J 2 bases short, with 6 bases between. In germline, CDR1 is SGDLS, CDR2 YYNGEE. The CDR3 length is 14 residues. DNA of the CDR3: TGTGCCAGCAGCGTAGACGGGGCTGGAAACACCATATATTTT. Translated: CASSVDGAGNTIYF.

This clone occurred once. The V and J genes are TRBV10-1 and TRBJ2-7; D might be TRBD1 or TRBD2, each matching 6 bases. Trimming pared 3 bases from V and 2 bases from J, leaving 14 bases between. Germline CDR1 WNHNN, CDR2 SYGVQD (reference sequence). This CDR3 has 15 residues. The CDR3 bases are TGCGCCAGCAGTGAATTTTTAGGGGGGCCCTACGAGCAGTACTTC. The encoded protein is CASSEFLGGPYEQYF.

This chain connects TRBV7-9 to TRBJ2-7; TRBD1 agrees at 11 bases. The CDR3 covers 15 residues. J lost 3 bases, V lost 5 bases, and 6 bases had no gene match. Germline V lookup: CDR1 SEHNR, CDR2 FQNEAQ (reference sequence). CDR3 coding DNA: TGTGCCAGCAGCGACTCCGGGACAGGGGGCTACGAGCAGTACTTC. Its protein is CASSDSGTGGYEQYF.

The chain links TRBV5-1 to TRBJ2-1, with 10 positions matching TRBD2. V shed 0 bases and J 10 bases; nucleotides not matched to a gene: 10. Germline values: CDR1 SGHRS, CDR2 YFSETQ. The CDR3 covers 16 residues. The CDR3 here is CASSLAGASGGIEQFF. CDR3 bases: TGCGCCAGCAGCTTGGCCGGGGCTAGCGGGGGCATAGAGCAGTTCTTC.

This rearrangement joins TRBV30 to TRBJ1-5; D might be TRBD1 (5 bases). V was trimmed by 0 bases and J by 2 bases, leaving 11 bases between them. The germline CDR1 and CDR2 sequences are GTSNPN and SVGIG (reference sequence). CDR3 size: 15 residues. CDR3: CAWSVPGGRNQPQHF. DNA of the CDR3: TGTGCCTGGAGTGTACCGGGGGGACGCAATCAGCCCCAGCATTTT.

DNA of the CDR3: TGTGCCAGCAGCCAAGGTCTGTCAGCCTCTGGGGCCAACGTCCTGACTTTC. Translating gives CASSQGLSASGANVLTF. This rearrangement joins TRBV7-4 to TRBJ2-6, with D unclear. The V end lost 5 bases, the J end lost 0 bases, and 14 bases lay between the germline ends. This CDR3 comprises 17 residues. The V gene's germline CDR1 is SGHVT and CDR2 SQSDAQ.

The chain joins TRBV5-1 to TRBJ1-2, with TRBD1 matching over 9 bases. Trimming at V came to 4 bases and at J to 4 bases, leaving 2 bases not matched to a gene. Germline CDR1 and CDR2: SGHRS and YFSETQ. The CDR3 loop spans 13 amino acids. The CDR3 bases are TGCGCCAGCAGCGGGGGACAGGGCTATGGCTACACCTTC. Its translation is CASSGGQGYGYTF.

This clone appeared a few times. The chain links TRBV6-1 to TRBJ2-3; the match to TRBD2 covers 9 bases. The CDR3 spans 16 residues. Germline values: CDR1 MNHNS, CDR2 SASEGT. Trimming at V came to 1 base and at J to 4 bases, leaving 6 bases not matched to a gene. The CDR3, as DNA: TGTGCCAGCAGTGAAGGGGGAGCGGGGGGAGCAGATACGCAGTATTTT. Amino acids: CASSEGGAGGADTQYF.

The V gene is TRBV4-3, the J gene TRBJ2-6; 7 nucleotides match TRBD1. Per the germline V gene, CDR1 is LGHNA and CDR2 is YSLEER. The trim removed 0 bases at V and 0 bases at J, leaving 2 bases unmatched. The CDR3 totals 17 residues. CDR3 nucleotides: TGCGCCAGCAGCCAAGACGGGGACAGCTCTGGGGCCAACGTCCTGACTTTC. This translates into CASSQDGDSSGANVLTF.

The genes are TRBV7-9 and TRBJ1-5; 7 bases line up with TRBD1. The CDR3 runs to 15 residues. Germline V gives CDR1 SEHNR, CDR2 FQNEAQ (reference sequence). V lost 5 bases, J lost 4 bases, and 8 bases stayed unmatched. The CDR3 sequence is CASSATGTENQPQHF. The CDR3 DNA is TGTGCCAGCAGCGCGACCGGGACAGAAAATCAGCCCCAGCATTTT.